This TCR beta chain was sequenced during a study of early T cells in non-severe SARS-CoV-2 infection. TCRdb fed the 5' RACE reads into MiXCR, producing one record per CDR3 protein. The repertoire has tens of thousands of distinct CDR3 sequences, more than 9% of them found once; the top ten carry 4.5%. This CDR3 is built from 13 residues. V was pared by 2 bases and J by 8 bases, with 13 bases between. CDR1 is DFQATT and CDR2 is SNEGSKA in the germline V gene (reference sequence). The sequence came from an adult who was a healthcare worker with PCR-confirmed SARS-CoV-2 infection or an uninfected control (not recorded which). The source material was whole blood. The chain couples TRBV20-1 to TRBJ2-1, with TRBD2 as a possible D gene (5 bases). The CDR3 sequence: CSARPILGYEQFF. CDR3 in DNA: TGCAGTGCTAGACCAATACTAGGGTATGAGCAGTTCTTC.